The next 17 T cell receptor beta chains were all read from a single sample in a study of T cells in Graves' hyperthyroidism and ophthalmopathy. RNA transcripts served as the template for amplifying TCR beta CDR3 regions. First-round RT-PCR of the TCR CDR3 relied on the HTBI primer set. Using its own MiXCR run on the multiplex PCR reads, TCRdb lists one record per CDR3 protein. The table records about 690,000 distinct CDR3 sequences, 17% of them present only once. Sequenced sample: blood. Receptors originate from a man in his fifties or sixties with Graves' hyperthyroidism.

The V call is TRBV6-1, the J call TRBJ1-4; a weak D match, TRBD1 (5 bases). The V gene lost 6 bases and the J gene lost 1 base, with 12 bases spanning the gap. CDR1 is MNHNS, CDR2 SASEGT, per germline. The CDR3 runs 15 residues. The CDR3 loop is CASSRYGGTNEKLFF. For the CDR3, the DNA is TGTGCCAGCAGCAGATACGGGGGAACTAATGAAAAACTGTTTTTT.

This clonotype has a count of ten or more. The chain recombines TRBV29-1 with TRBJ2-2; possible D gene TRBD2, 5 bases. The CDR3 has 12 residues. Trimming stripped 1 base from V and 9 bases from J, with 9 bases between. The germline CDR1 and CDR2 sequences are SQVTM and ANQGSEA. Written as DNA, the CDR3 is TGCAGCGTTGAAGGCGAGGGCCGGGAGCTGTTTTTT. Encoded protein: CSVEGEGRELFF.

This clonotype was seen at least ten times. The DNA of the CDR3 is TGTGCCACCAGTGAGCCTAGCGGGAGTACCTACAATGAGCAGTTCTTC. It codes for CATSEPSGSTYNEQFF. This chain links TRBV24-1 with TRBJ2-1; 10 bases align to TRBD2. CDR3 length: 16 amino acids. V shed 4 bases, J shed 2 bases, and the junction held 4 bases outside the gene matches. The germline gives CDR1 KGHDR, CDR2 SFDVKD.

This clonotype showed up many times. The chain carries TRBV10-2 and TRBJ2-5; D call uncertain. Between the trimmed V and J ends, which lost 0 bases and 2 bases, there was a span of 13 bases. The CDR3 extends over 16 amino acids. The germline V gene has CDR1 WSHSY and CDR2 SAAADI. The CDR3 DNA is TGCGCCAGCAGTGAGTCCCGGATTGTCTGGCAAGAGACCCAGTACTTC. Translation gives CASSESRIVWQETQYF.

This clonotype was counted ten times or more. J is TRBJ2-1 and V is TRBV7-9; possibly TRBD1 for D (5 bases). Between the trimmed V and J ends, which lost 0 bases and 8 bases, there was a span of 8 bases. CDR1 SEHNR and CDR2 FQNEAQ come from the germline V gene (reference sequence). This CDR3 is 13 amino acids long. The CDR3 sequence is CASSLARADEQFF. The CDR3, as DNA: TGTGCCAGCAGCTTAGCCAGGGCGGATGAGCAGTTCTTC.

For this clonotype: Just one base apart from a much larger clone, this may be a read error. This chain joins TRBV9 and TRBJ2-1; 7 bases map to TRBD2. Germline values: CDR1 SGDLS, CDR2 YYNGEE. This CDR3 spans 15 amino acids. The ends lost 0 bases at V and 5 bases at J; junction bases unmatched: 5. CDR3 loop: CASSVGGGSHNEQFF. DNA of the CDR3: TGTGCCAGCAGCGTAGGGGGCGGGAGCCACAATGAGCAGTTCTTC.

At least ten counts were recorded for this clonotype. The chain combines TRBV28 with TRBJ2-7; 8 bases align to TRBD1. CDR3 length: 14 amino acids. V was pared by 6 bases and J by 2 bases, with 6 bases of the junction left unmatched. The germline gives CDR1 MDHEN, CDR2 SYDVKM. The DNA of the CDR3 is TGTGCCAGCAGGAACAGGGGGAGCCCCTACGAGCAGTACTTC. This codes for CASRNRGSPYEQYF. Supplemented by reference TRBV28 and TRBJ2-7, the full variable domain reads DVKVTQSSRYLVKRTGEKVFLECVQDMDHENMFWYRQDPGLGLRLIYFSYDVKMKEKGDIPEGYSVSREKKERFSLILESASTNQTSMYLCASRNRGSPYEQYFGPGTRLTVT.

This sequence joins TRBV4-3 and TRBJ2-7; a possible D gene is TRBD1 (6 bases). Trimming left V 2 bases short and J 1 base short, with 9 bases between. The length of the CDR3 is 14 residues. CDR1 is LGHNA and CDR2 is YSLEER in the germline V gene. In DNA, the CDR3 is TGCGCCAGCAGCCAAAACAGGGATTCCTACGAGCAGTACTTC. This codes for CASSQNRDSYEQYF.

Comments on this clonotype: It may be a read error: a sequence one base away is much more abundant. The V call is TRBV9, the J call TRBJ1-1, with D maybe TRBD1 (5 bases). CDR1 and CDR2 from the germline V gene are SGDLS and YYNGEE. CDR3 length: 14 amino acids. CDR3 amino acids: CASSVVQEGTEALF. CDR3 sequence (DNA): TGTGCCAGCAGCGTAGTCCAGGAAGGGACTGAAGCTCTCTTT.

The genes are TRBV7-9 and TRBJ2-1; 11 bases map to TRBD2. Germline lookup yields CDR1 SEHNR and CDR2 FQNEAQ (reference sequence). The CDR3 length is 15 residues. Germline trimming cut 5 bases from V and 8 bases from J; bases unmatched to any gene: 8. Here the CDR3 reads CASSVTSGSGYEQFF. CDR3 DNA sequence: TGTGCCAGCAGCGTCACTAGCGGGAGTGGGTATGAGCAGTTCTTC.

This clonotype was observed at least ten times. The J gene is TRBJ2-7, the V gene TRBV7-9; 10 bases map to TRBD1. Trimming removed 1 base from V and 3 bases from J; junction bases left unmatched: 9. CDR3 length equals 17 residues. Per germline, CDR1 SEHNR and CDR2 FQNEAQ (reference sequence). CDR3 coding DNA: TGTGCCAGCAGCTTAGAAGCAGGGACAGGGGATTTCTACGAGCAGTACTTC. Its translation is CASSLEAGTGDFYEQYF.

The chain uses TRBV7-9 and TRBJ2-2, with TRBD2 identical over 10 bases. With V trimmed by 4 bases and J by 4 bases, 12 bases remained unmatched. The CDR3 extends over 18 amino acids. CDR1 and CDR2 from the germline V gene are SEHNR and FQNEAQ (reference sequence). CDR3: CASSSRGIAGGPTGELFF. The CDR3 region has the DNA TGTGCCAGCAGCTCCAGGGGGATAGCGGGAGGTCCCACCGGGGAGCTGTTTTTT.

The rearrangement uses TRBV5-1 and TRBJ2-2; the match to TRBD1 covers 7 bases. This CDR3 has 15 residues. The trim removed 3 bases at V and 1 base at J, leaving 3 bases unmatched. Germline V lookup: CDR1 SGHRS, CDR2 YFSETQ. The CDR3 DNA is TGCGCCAGCAGCTACCGGGACAGGAACACCGGGGAGCTGTTTTTT. Translating it yields CASSYRDRNTGELFF.

Ten or more counts support this clonotype. The chain carries TRBV6-5 and TRBJ1-2; the match to TRBD1 covers 7 bases. The CDR3 extends over 13 amino acids. Germline V gene data show CDR1 as MNHEY and CDR2 as SVGAGI. Germline trimming cut 2 bases from V and 7 bases from J; bases unmatched to any gene: 4. CDR3 coding DNA: TGTGCCAGCAGTTACCCGACAGGGATTGGCTACACCTTC. Translation gives CASSYPTGIGYTF.

The chain recombines TRBV7-9 with TRBJ1-5, with a possible D match to TRBD1 (6 bases). From germline, CDR1 is SEHNR and CDR2 FQNEAQ (reference sequence). V lost 5 bases to trimming and J lost 5 bases, with 10 bases between them. The CDR3 has 13 residues. DNA for the CDR3: TGTGCCAGCAGCGGGGGGGCTGATCAGCCCCAGCATTTT. This sequence encodes CASSGGADQPQHF.

This clonotype was observed many times. The genes are TRBV28 and TRBJ2-3; D gene ambiguous. Germline V gene lookup returns CDR1 MDHEN and CDR2 SYDVKM. The V and J ends lost 2 bases and 5 bases respectively, with 11 bases between them. The CDR3 consists of 14 residues. The CDR3 sequence is CASSLVRVIDTQYF. The CDR3 region has the DNA TGTGCCAGCAGTTTAGTTCGTGTAATAGATACGCAGTATTTT.

J is TRBJ2-2 and V is TRBV20-1, with D perhaps TRBD1 (5 bases). There are 15 residues in the CDR3. Trimming left V 4 bases short and J 2 bases short, with 14 bases between. The germline CDR1 and CDR2 sequences are DFQATT and SNEGSKA (reference sequence). CDR3 nucleotides: TGCAGTGCTATCCATCGTAGGGGCAACACCGGGGAGCTGTTTTTT. Translation: CSAIHRRGNTGELFF.